The 22 T cell receptor beta chains below were found in one sample sequenced in a study of cytomegalovirus exposure and HLA in healthy donors. With 60 Vbeta and 13 Jbeta primers, the PCR was carried out. Produced via immunoSEQ multiplex PCR; TCRdb's table is partial and in-frame only. The sample has 90,000 to 100,000 clones, less than 70% seen once. Sequenced: PBMCs. Every receptor here comes from a female donor in good health and CMV-seronegative.

This clone came up once. The chain links TRBV27 to TRBJ1-5, with D perhaps matching TRBD1 (6 bases). Trimming removed 4 bases from V and 2 bases from J, with 15 bases in between. Germline CDR1 MNHEY, CDR2 SMNVEV (reference sequence). This CDR3 contains 16 residues. The CDR3 DNA follows: TGTGCCAGCAGTTCCCCGGGGGGGCAAGGCAATCAGCCCCAGCATTTT. Its protein product is CASSSPGGQGNQPQHF.

The chain carries TRBV4-1 and TRBJ2-1; 14 bases map to TRBD2. This CDR3 is 19 amino acids long. The V gene end was trimmed by 4 bases and the J gene end by 3 bases; junction bases not matched to a gene: 11. Germline V gives CDR1 MGHRA, CDR2 YSYEKL. In nucleotides, the CDR3 is TGCGCCAGCAGCCCAAGGGGGACTAGCGGGAGTGACGTCTACAATGAGCAGTTCTTC. Protein: CASSPRGTSGSDVYNEQFF.

V gene TRBV6-5 combines with J gene TRBJ2-2, with 7 bases lining up with TRBD1. The trim removed 8 bases at V and 7 bases at J, leaving 7 bases unmatched. This CDR3 has 13 residues. The germline V gene encodes CDR1 MNHEY and CDR2 SVGAGI. Written as DNA, the CDR3 is TGTGCCAGCCGAAGACAGGGTCACGGGGAGCTGTTTTTT. This gives the protein CASRRQGHGELFF.

The J gene is TRBJ2-7, the V gene TRBV5-1; tentative D call: TRBD1 (6 bases). Trimming took 6 bases from V and 2 from J, leaving 15 bases between them. The CDR3 sequence is 14 residues long. Per the germline V gene, CDR1 is SGHRS and CDR2 is YFSETQ. The CDR3 is CASNSWTDTYEQYF. CDR3 bases: TGCGCCAGCAATTCTTGGACAGATACCTACGAGCAGTACTTC.

This clone occurred a few times. V gene TRBV4-3 combines with J gene TRBJ2-7, with unresolved D. The length of the CDR3 is 18 residues. Germline-derived CDR1 and CDR2 are LGHNA and YSLEER. Trimming shortened V by 0 bases and J by 2 bases, and 20 bases separated the two germline ends. The CDR3 nucleotides are TGCGCCAGCAGCCAAGATCCATACCCCACCGACGGAGCCTACGAGCAGTACTTC. This gives the protein CASSQDPYPTDGAYEQYF.

The CDR3 protein is CASSLGTGGVGQPQHF. CDR3 bases: TGTGCCAGCAGCTTAGGGACAGGAGGTGTCGGTCAGCCCCAGCATTTT. V is TRBV7-9 and J is TRBJ1-5; 7 nucleotides line up with TRBD1. Germline values: CDR1 SEHNR, CDR2 FQNEAQ (reference sequence). J gave up 6 bases and V 1 base, and 9 bases lay outside the gene matches. CDR3 length: 16 residues.

The V and J genes are TRBV19 and TRBJ1-2, with D perhaps TRBD1 (5 bases). Trimming pared 7 bases from V and 3 bases from J, leaving 9 bases between. The germline V gene has CDR1 LNHDA and CDR2 SQIVND (reference sequence). This CDR3 has 12 amino acids. The CDR3 here is CASTRGDYGYTF. Written as DNA, the CDR3 is TGTGCCAGTACCCGGGGGGACTATGGCTACACCTTC. The full variable domain, in which reference TRBV19 and TRBJ1-2 provide the parts outside the CDR3, is DGGITQSPKYLFRKEGQNVTLSCEQNLNHDAMYWYRQDPGQGLRLIYYSQIVNDFQKGDIAEGYSVSREKKESFPLTVTSAQKNPTAFYLCASTRGDYGYTFGSGTRLTVV.

The chain links TRBV5-8 to TRBJ1-1; TRBD1 matches 7 bases. After removal of 4 bases from V and 1 base from J, the junction contained 10 bases not matched to a gene. CDR1 is SGHTS and CDR2 is YDEGEE in the germline V gene. There are 16 residues in the CDR3. CDR3 residues: CASSPGTAPRNTEAFF. In DNA, the CDR3 is TGTGCCAGCAGCCCCGGGACAGCCCCAAGGAACACTGAAGCTTTCTTT. Variable domain in full (rest from reference TRBV5-8 and TRBJ1-1): EAGVTQSPTHLIKTRGQQATLRCSPISGHTSVYWYQQALGLGLQFLLWYDEGEERNRGNFPPRFSGRQFPNYSSELNVNALELEDSALYLCASSPGTAPRNTEAFFGQGTRLTVV.

The chain couples TRBV30 to TRBJ2-1; 9 bases agree with TRBD2. The length of the CDR3 is 14 residues. The J segment lost 5 bases and the V segment lost 3 bases, leaving 5 bases of the junction unmatched. Per the germline V gene, CDR1 is GTSNPN and CDR2 is SVGIG (reference sequence). CDR3 sequence reads: CAWRRAGGDNEQFF. In nucleotides, the CDR3 is TGTGCCTGGAGGAGGGCGGGAGGGGACAATGAGCAGTTCTTC. Looking up the rest from reference TRBV30 and TRBJ2-1 gives the full variable domain: SQTIHQWPATLVQPVGSPLSLECTVEGTSNPNLYWYRQAAGRGLQLLFYSVGIGQISSEVPQNLSASRPQDRQFILSSKKLLLSDSGFYLCAWRRAGGDNEQFFGPGTRLTVL.

This clone was seen once. The chain combines TRBV27 with TRBJ2-5, with 9 bases aligning to TRBD1. V lost 6 bases and J lost 5; bases outside the gene matches: 10. This CDR3 comprises 15 residues. CDR1 is MNHEY, CDR2 SMNVEV, per germline (reference sequence). CDR3 amino acids: CASRAGQGRWETQYF. The CDR3 nucleotides are TGTGCCAGCAGAGCCGGACAGGGGAGGTGGGAGACCCAGTACTTC.

The V call is TRBV5-1, the J call TRBJ2-1; TRBD2 aligns across 7 bases. V gave up 4 bases and J gave up 9 bases; unmatched junction bases: 16. Germline loops: CDR1 SGHRS, CDR2 YFSETQ. The CDR3 loop spans 16 amino acids. Written as DNA, the CDR3 is TGCGCCAGCAGCAAAAGGGGCCCGACTAGCCGGGGTGAGCAGTTCTTC. Amino acids: CASSKRGPTSRGEQFF.

The chain combines TRBV5-6 with TRBJ2-1; weak D call: TRBD1 (5 bases). CDR3 length: 16 residues. V shed 9 bases and J shed 3 bases, with 22 bases lying between them. CDR1 and CDR2 (germline): SGHDT, YYEEEE. CDR3 amino acids: CATPLAAGSLYNEQFF. The CDR3 nucleotides read TGTGCCACGCCGCTCGCTGCAGGGTCGCTCTACAATGAGCAGTTCTTC.

The rearrangement uses TRBV5-6 and TRBJ2-1; 9 bases map to TRBD2. The length of the CDR3 is 17 residues. V trimming: 2 bases; J trimming: 1 base; junction bases outside the gene matches: 7. The V gene's germline CDR1 is SGHDT and CDR2 YYEEEE. The CDR3 loop reads CASSFGHLAGSYNEQFF. CDR3 DNA sequence: TGTGCCAGCAGCTTCGGGCATCTAGCGGGGTCCTACAATGAGCAGTTCTTC.

V gene TRBV9 combines with J gene TRBJ2-3, with TRBD2 identical over 15 bases. The CDR3 totals 17 residues. After removal of 5 bases from V and 2 bases from J, the junction contained 6 bases not matched to a gene. Germline assignment: CDR1 SGDLS and CDR2 YYNGEE. CDR3 region: CASRAGLAGGDTDTQYF. CDR3 in DNA: TGTGCCAGCAGAGCGGGACTAGCGGGAGGAGACACAGATACGCAGTATTTT.

This clone came up once. V usage is TRBV9 and J usage is TRBJ2-1; 8 bases line up with TRBD1. This CDR3 is 13 amino acids long. V lost 0 bases to trimming and J lost 9 bases; unmatched junction nucleotides: 2. The germline V gene has CDR1 SGDLS and CDR2 YYNGEE. CDR3 coding DNA: TGTGCCAGCAGCGTAGTAACAGGGGGTGAGCAGTTCTTC. It codes for CASSVVTGGEQFF.

The chain links TRBV2 to TRBJ1-5, with TRBD1 matching over 7 bases. This CDR3 contains 13 residues. Trimming removed 4 bases from V and 5 bases from J; junction bases left unmatched: 2. The germline V gene encodes CDR1 SNHLY and CDR2 FYNNEI. The CDR3 region is CASSGQGDQPQHF. The CDR3 region has the DNA TGTGCCAGCAGTGGGCAGGGGGATCAGCCCCAGCATTTT.

The gene calls are TRBV29-1 and TRBJ2-3, with D tentatively TRBD2 (7 bases). Trimming pared 5 bases from V and 1 base from J, leaving 13 bases between. In germline, CDR1 is SQVTM, CDR2 ANQGSEA. This CDR3 is built from 14 residues. The CDR3 here is CSVLWGGGTDTQYF. The CDR3 DNA reads as TGCAGCGTTCTATGGGGGGGCGGCACAGATACGCAGTATTTT.

This clone was seen only a few times. V and J are TRBV30 and TRBJ1-2; TRBD1 matches at 8 bases. Germline CDR1 and CDR2: GTSNPN and SVGIG (reference sequence). The ends lost 0 bases at V and 6 bases at J; junction bases unmatched: 6. The CDR3 totals 14 residues. The CDR3 loop reads CAWSVDGTGHGYTF. As DNA, the CDR3 is TGTGCCTGGAGTGTTGACGGGACAGGACATGGCTACACCTTC. Drawing the rest from reference TRBV30 and TRBJ1-2, the complete variable domain is SQTIHQWPATLVQPVGSPLSLECTVEGTSNPNLYWYRQAAGRGLQLLFYSVGIGQISSEVPQNLSASRPQDRQFILSSKKLLLSDSGFYLCAWSVDGTGHGYTFGSGTRLTVV.

The chain is built from TRBV6-5 and TRBJ1-6, with D tentatively TRBD1 (5 bases). Germline assignment: CDR1 MNHEY and CDR2 SVGAGI. This CDR3 is built from 16 residues. With 0 bases removed from V and 9 bases from J, the gap between germline ends came to 15 bases. The CDR3 is CASSYSIPGVRSPLHF. DNA for the CDR3: TGTGCCAGCAGTTACTCGATTCCGGGGGTTCGTTCACCCCTCCACTTT.

The chain uses TRBV9 and TRBJ2-5, with 7 bases lining up with TRBD1. Germline CDR1 and CDR2: SGDLS and YYNGEE. The CDR3 is 15 residues long. Trimming took 0 bases from V and 5 from J; bases not matched to a gene: 7. The CDR3 loop is CASSVGEGGVETQYF. The DNA for the CDR3 is TGTGCCAGCAGCGTAGGCGAAGGGGGCGTGGAGACCCAGTACTTC.

This chain uses TRBV29-1 with TRBJ1-5; 7 nucleotides agree with TRBD1. J lost 7 bases, V lost 4 bases, and 7 bases had no gene match. The CDR3 extends over 13 amino acids. CDR1 is SQVTM, CDR2 ANQGSEA, per germline. This chain's CDR3 is CSVVVTGTQPQHF. The CDR3, as DNA: TGCAGCGTTGTGGTGACAGGGACGCAGCCCCAGCATTTT.

Turning to this clone: Other DNA sequences of this sample code for an identical CDR3. V usage is TRBV10-1 and J usage is TRBJ2-7; 7 positions match TRBD1. The CDR3 is 13 residues long. Trimming took 6 bases from V and 4 from J; bases not matched to a gene: 6. Germline assignment: CDR1 WNHNN and CDR2 SYGVQD (reference sequence). The CDR3 here is CASSPGQSYEQYF. The CDR3 coding sequence is TGCGCCAGCAGCCCGGGACAGAGTTACGAGCAGTACTTC.